One and the same sample provided the 8 T cell receptor beta chains below, sequenced in a study of T cell responses to AZD1222 COVID-19 vaccine. Sequencing used immunoSEQ multiplex PCR; TCRdb keeps in-frame clones, though not all of them. The table lists roughly 80,000 clones, approximately 90% of them singletons, with around 8% in the top ten. This specimen consisted of peripheral blood, obtained 28 days after the second AZD1222 dose. These receptors were taken from an adult who received the AZD1222 COVID-19 vaccine.

The chain is built from TRBV5-4 and TRBJ2-5, with D perhaps matching TRBD2 (5 bases). Germline V gene data show CDR1 as SGHNT and CDR2 as YYREEE (reference sequence). The CDR3 runs to 13 residues. Trimming stripped 4 bases from V and 5 bases from J, with 12 bases between. Written as DNA, the CDR3 is TGTGCCAGCAGCGAGGAATGGGAGGAGACCCAGTACTTC. Translated, it gives CASSEEWEETQYF.

This sequence joins TRBV7-8 and TRBJ1-4; TRBD1 agrees at 10 bases. The V segment lost 1 base and the J segment 9 bases; nucleotides outside the gene matches: 5. Germline CDR1 and CDR2: SGHVS and FQNEAQ. The CDR3 extends over 15 amino acids. The CDR3 DNA reads TGTGCCAGCAGCTTAGGGGGTGACAGGGGGCAAAAACTGTTTTTT. It encodes CASSLGGDRGQKLFF.

This sequence joins TRBV10-3 and TRBJ2-3, with no clear D. Trimming pared 4 bases from V and 5 bases from J, leaving 10 bases between. This CDR3 is 13 amino acids long. Germline assignment: CDR1 ENHRY and CDR2 SYGVKD. The DNA of the CDR3 is TGTGCCATCAGTGCGGTGTGGGGAGATACGCAGTATTTT. This sequence encodes CAISAVWGDTQYF.

The chain uses TRBV3-1 (or the pseudogene TRBV3-2) and TRBJ1-1; D is possibly TRBD1 (6 bases). The ends were cut back, 2 bases at V and 4 bases at J, with 20 bases in the middle. The CDR3 is 17 amino acids. Germline values: CDR1 LGHDT, CDR2 YNNKEL (reference sequence). The CDR3 loop reads CASSQTAGGGGPTEAFF. Here the CDR3 DNA reads TGTGCCAGCAGCCAAACCGCCGGGGGCGGGGGACCCACTGAAGCTTTCTTT.

J is TRBJ1-2 and V is TRBV25-1; D is ambiguous. Trimming stripped 2 bases from V and 8 bases from J, with 12 bases between. Germline V lookup: CDR1 MGHDK, CDR2 SYGVNS. This CDR3 spans 13 amino acids. CDR3 sequence: CASSERAVEGYTF. CDR3 nucleotides: TGTGCCAGCAGTGAAAGGGCGGTGGAGGGCTACACCTTC.

As DNA, the CDR3 is TGTGCCAGCAGCCGTGACCAGCGGGAGGGGCGGGCGGCGCAGTATTTT. Translated: CASSRDQREGRAAQYF. The chain joins TRBV7-2 to TRBJ2-3; TRBD2 agrees at 10 bases. Per the germline V gene, CDR1 is SGHTA and CDR2 is FQGNSA. V dropped 5 bases and J dropped 10; count of bases not matched to a gene: 15. There are 16 residues in the CDR3.

The rearrangement uses TRBV6-5 and TRBJ1-4; 9 bases agree with TRBD1. Germline V gene lookup returns CDR1 MNHEY and CDR2 SVGAGI. Trimming cost V 6 bases and J 8 bases; bases outside gene matches: 7. This CDR3 region has 14 residues. CDR3 loop: CASSLQGAGEKLFF. CDR3 in DNA: TGTGCCAGCAGCTTACAGGGGGCAGGGGAAAAACTGTTTTTT.

The J gene is TRBJ2-2, the V gene TRBV6-2 or TRBV6-3; D gene uncertain. Trimming cost V 2 bases and J 5 bases, with 12 bases left between them. In germline, CDR1 is MNHEY, CDR2 SVGEGT. This CDR3 region has 15 residues. The CDR3 DNA follows: TGTGCCAGCAGTTACGACCTGCGTCAAACCGGGGAGCTGTTTTTT. As protein: CASSYDLRQTGELFF.